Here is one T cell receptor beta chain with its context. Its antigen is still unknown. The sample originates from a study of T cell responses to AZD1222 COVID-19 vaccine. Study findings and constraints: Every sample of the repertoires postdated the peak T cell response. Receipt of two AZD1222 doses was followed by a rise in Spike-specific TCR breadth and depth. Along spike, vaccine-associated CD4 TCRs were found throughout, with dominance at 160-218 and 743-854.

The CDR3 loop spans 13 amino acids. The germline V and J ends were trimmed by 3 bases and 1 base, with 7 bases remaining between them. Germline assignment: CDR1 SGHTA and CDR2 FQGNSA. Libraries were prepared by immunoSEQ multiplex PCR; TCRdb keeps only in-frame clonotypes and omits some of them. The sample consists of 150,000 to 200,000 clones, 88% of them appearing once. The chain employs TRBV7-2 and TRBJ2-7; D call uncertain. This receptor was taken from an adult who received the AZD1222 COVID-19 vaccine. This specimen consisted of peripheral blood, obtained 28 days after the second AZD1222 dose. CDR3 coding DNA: TGTGCCAGCAGCTTGGGTCCGTCCTACGAGCAGTACTTC. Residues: CASSLGPSYEQYF.